The sequence of this T cell receptor beta chain was determined in a study of blood T cell repertoires in COVID-19. This table comes from immunoSEQ multiplex PCR, and its TCRdb copy is limited to in-frame clones, with some not included. The data contain some 250,000 clones, about 91% of them singletons. The V end lost 5 bases, the J end lost 5 bases, and 10 bases lay between the germline ends. The CDR3 sequence is 14 residues long. Germline values: CDR1 SGHDN, CDR2 FVKESK. This TCR was recovered from a human donor in a cohort exposed to, infected with or recovered from COVID-19 (not recorded which). The donor label of this sample is uncertain. The chain couples TRBV14 to TRBJ1-6; D might be TRBD1 (5 bases). Material: PBMCs or T cells enriched from blood (not recorded which). The CDR3 bases are TGTGCCAGCAGCTTCGGAGGGGATAATTCACCCCTCCACTTT. Its protein is CASSFGGDNSPLHF.